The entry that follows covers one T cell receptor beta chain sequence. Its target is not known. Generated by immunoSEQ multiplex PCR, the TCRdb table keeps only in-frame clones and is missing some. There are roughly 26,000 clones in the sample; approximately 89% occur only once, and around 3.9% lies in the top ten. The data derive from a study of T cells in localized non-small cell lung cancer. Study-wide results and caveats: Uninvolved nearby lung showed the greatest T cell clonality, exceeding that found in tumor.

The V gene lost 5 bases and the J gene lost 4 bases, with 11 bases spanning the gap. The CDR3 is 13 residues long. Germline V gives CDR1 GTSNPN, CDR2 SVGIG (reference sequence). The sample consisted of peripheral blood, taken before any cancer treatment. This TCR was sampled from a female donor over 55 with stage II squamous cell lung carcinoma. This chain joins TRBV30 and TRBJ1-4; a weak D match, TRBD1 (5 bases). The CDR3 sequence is CAWAGRSNEKLFF. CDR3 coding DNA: TGTGCCTGGGCGGGGCGCAGTAATGAAAAACTGTTTTTT.